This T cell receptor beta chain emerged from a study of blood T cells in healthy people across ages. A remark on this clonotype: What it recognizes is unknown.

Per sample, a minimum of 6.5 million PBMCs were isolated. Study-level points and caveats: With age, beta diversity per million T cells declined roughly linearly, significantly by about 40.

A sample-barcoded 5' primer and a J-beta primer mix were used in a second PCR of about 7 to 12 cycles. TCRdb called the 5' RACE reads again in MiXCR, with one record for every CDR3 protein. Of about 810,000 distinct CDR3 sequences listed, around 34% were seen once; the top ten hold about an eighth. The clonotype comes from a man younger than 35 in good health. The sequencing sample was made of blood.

The CDR3 spells CSATPTGNGAEAFF. CDR3 in DNA: TGCAGTGCTACCCCGACAGGGAATGGCGCTGAAGCTTTCTTT. The chain carries TRBV20-1 and TRBJ1-1; the match to TRBD1 covers 7 bases. The germline CDR1 and CDR2 sequences are DFQATT and SNEGSKA (reference sequence). This CDR3 has 14 amino acids. Trimming at V came to 4 bases and at J to 6 bases, leaving 11 bases not matched to a gene.